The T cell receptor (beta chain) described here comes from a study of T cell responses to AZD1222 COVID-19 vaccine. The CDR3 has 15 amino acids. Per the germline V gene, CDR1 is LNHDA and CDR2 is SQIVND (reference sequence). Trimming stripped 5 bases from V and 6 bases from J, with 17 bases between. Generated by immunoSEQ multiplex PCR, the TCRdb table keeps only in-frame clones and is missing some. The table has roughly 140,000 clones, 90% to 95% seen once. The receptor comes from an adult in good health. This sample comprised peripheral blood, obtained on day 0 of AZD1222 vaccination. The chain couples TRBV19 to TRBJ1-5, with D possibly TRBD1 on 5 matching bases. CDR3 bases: TGTGCCAGTAGTTCCGCCAGGGTGGCAGGTCAGCCCCAGCATTTT. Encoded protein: CASSSARVAGQPQHF.